Shown below are 29 T cell receptor beta chains from a single sample sequenced in a study of breast tumors, draining lymph nodes, adjacent tissues. In TCRdb, the multiplex PCR reads were re-called with MiXCR into one record per CDR3 protein. The sample holds under 20,000 distinct CDR3 sequences, approximately 41% seen once. The source material was breast tumor tissue. The receptors derive from a female donor with breast cancer. Some clones in this sample may be carry-over from other donors' samples.

This rearrangement joins TRBV4-2 to TRBJ2-1, with 8 nucleotides matching TRBD2. The germline gives CDR1 LGHNA, CDR2 YNFKEQ. V lost 0 bases to trimming and J lost 6 bases; unmatched junction nucleotides: 4. The CDR3 is 15 residues long. The CDR3 loop is CASSQDRTSSNEQFF. CDR3 coding DNA: TGTGCCAGCAGCCAAGACAGGACTAGCTCCAATGAGCAGTTCTTC.

This clonotype was seen ten or more times. The rearrangement links TRBV20-1 to TRBJ1-6; TRBD1 is a possible D gene (5 bases). Trimming stripped 6 bases from V and 5 bases from J, with 11 bases between. The CDR3 runs 13 residues. Germline V gives CDR1 DFQATT, CDR2 SNEGSKA (reference sequence). The CDR3 DNA sequence: TGCAGTGCGAGGGACCCTAATAATTCACCCCTCCACTTT. Encoded protein: CSARDPNNSPLHF.

The chain links TRBV5-6 to TRBJ2-1, with D perhaps TRBD2 (7 bases). CDR3 length: 13 amino acids. The germline V gene encodes CDR1 SGHDT and CDR2 YYEEEE. Trimming left V 5 bases short and J 6 bases short, with 12 bases between. The CDR3 sequence: CASSRGASNEQFF. CDR3 DNA sequence: TGTGCCAGCAGTCGGGGGGCCTCCAATGAGCAGTTCTTC.

This clonotype was recorded many times. V gene TRBV5-1 combines with J gene TRBJ1-2; 8 bases agree with TRBD1. Germline trimming cut 2 bases from V and 4 bases from J; bases unmatched to any gene: 7. Germline V gene data show CDR1 as SGHRS and CDR2 as YFSETQ. There are 15 residues in the CDR3. CDR3 DNA: TGCGCCAGCAGCTTTTCGACAGGGGTTAGCTATGGCTACACCTTC. Its protein product is CASSFSTGVSYGYTF.

Details on this clonotype: Because the CDR3 is missing its conserved closing phenylalanine or tryptophan, this is likely a read error. V gene TRBV12-3 or TRBV12-4 combines with J gene TRBJ2-7; D gene unclear. This CDR3 has 11 amino acids. The ends were cut back, 6 bases at V and 6 bases at J, with 9 bases in the middle. The CDR3 is CASSIACEQYL. CDR3 DNA: TGTGCCAGCAGCATCGCCTGCGAGCAGTACCTC.

This clonotype was counted at least ten times. This chain uses TRBV19 with TRBJ2-2; a weak D match, TRBD2 (6 bases). Looked up from germline, CDR1 is LNHDA and CDR2 is SQIVND (reference sequence). The CDR3 runs 13 residues. Trimming pared 2 bases from V and 8 bases from J, leaving 9 bases between. As DNA, the CDR3 is TGTGCCAGTAGTATAAACGGGGGAGGGGAGCTGTTTTTT. Its translation is CASSINGGGELFF.

By sample share, this clonotype is medium-sized. V is TRBV5-1 and J is TRBJ2-6; D might be TRBD2 (6 bases). Per germline, CDR1 SGHRS and CDR2 YFSETQ. The CDR3 is made up of 17 amino acids. The V end was cut by 1 base, the J end by 0 bases, with 11 bases between. CDR3 residues: CASSLSGAGSGANVLTF. In DNA, the CDR3 is TGCGCCAGCAGCTTGTCGGGAGCCGGCTCTGGGGCCAACGTCCTGACTTTC.

This clonotype was seen many times. This chain joins TRBV12-3 or TRBV12-4 and TRBJ2-5; tentative D call: TRBD2 (5 bases). Trimming left V 2 bases short and J 1 base short, with 8 bases between. CDR3 size: 14 residues. The chain's CDR3 is CASSLPGSQETQYF. CDR3 DNA sequence: TGTGCCAGCAGTTTACCGGGGTCCCAAGAGACCCAGTACTTC.

This clonotype was counted at least ten times. This rearrangement joins TRBV20-1 to TRBJ2-3; 13 bases line up with TRBD2. Germline V gene data show CDR1 as DFQATT and CDR2 as SNEGSKA (reference sequence). This CDR3 region has 17 residues. The ends lost 2 bases at V and 1 base at J; junction bases unmatched: 6. CDR3 amino acids: CSARRLAGGGGTDTQYF. As DNA, the CDR3 is TGCAGTGCTAGACGACTAGCGGGGGGAGGGGGCACAGATACGCAGTATTTT.

The V gene is TRBV19, the J gene TRBJ2-3; 11 nucleotides line up with TRBD2. The germline V gene encodes CDR1 LNHDA and CDR2 SQIVND (reference sequence). The CDR3 extends over 17 amino acids. The J segment lost 3 bases and the V segment lost 4 bases, leaving 9 bases of the junction unmatched. The CDR3 DNA follows: TGTGCCAGTAGTAGGGCGGGGGGACTAGCGGAAACAGATACGCAGTATTTT. Translation: CASSRAGGLAETDTQYF.

By share, this clonotype ranks as medium-sized. This sequence joins TRBV12-3 or TRBV12-4 and TRBJ1-6, with D unclear. This CDR3 spans 10 amino acids. V was clipped by 5 bases and J by 7 bases, with 0 bases between them. The chain's CDR3 is CASSNSPLHF. CDR3 sequence (DNA): TGTGCCAGCAGTAATTCACCCCTCCACTTT.

The chain is built from TRBV5-1 and TRBJ2-7, with TRBD1 identical over 8 bases. Germline V lookup: CDR1 SGHRS, CDR2 YFSETQ. V dropped 4 bases and J dropped 7; count of bases not matched to a gene: 7. This CDR3 is built from 13 residues. This CDR3 reads CASSAGTGNEQYF. The CDR3 DNA follows: TGCGCCAGCAGCGCCGGGACAGGAAATGAGCAGTACTTC.

This clonotype showed up many times. The V call is TRBV7-6, the J call TRBJ2-3; tentatively, D is TRBD1 or TRBD2 (6 bases each). V was cut by 6 bases and J by 4 bases, with 17 bases left in between. This CDR3 has 15 amino acids. Germline values: CDR1 SGHVS, CDR2 FNYEAQ. The CDR3 region is CASSAGGGTADTQYF. CDR3 DNA: TGTGCCAGCAGTGCTGGGGGCGGGACGGCAGATACGCAGTATTTT.

The chain uses TRBV19 and TRBJ1-3; a possible D gene is TRBD1 (6 bases). Germline CDR1 and CDR2: LNHDA and SQIVND (reference sequence). Trimming took 2 bases from V and 2 from J, leaving 28 bases between them. There are 21 residues in the CDR3. The CDR3 DNA sequence: TGTGCCAGTAGTATACGGTCCGCGTCCCTCCGACAGGCTTTCGCTGGAAACACCATATATTTT. As protein: CASSIRSASLRQAFAGNTIYF.

This clonotype was seen at least ten times. A much bigger clone sits one base away, suggesting this may be a read error. The gene calls are TRBV6-5 and TRBJ2-3, with 7 bases matching TRBD2. Losses at the gene ends were 5 bases for V and 3 bases for J; bases not matched to a gene: 11. Per the germline V gene, CDR1 is MNHEY and CDR2 is SVGAGI. The CDR3 consists of 16 residues. The CDR3 DNA is TGTGCCAGCAGTCACGGACGATCGGGAGGAACAGATACGCAGTATTTT. Amino acid sequence: CASSHGRSGGTDTQYF.

In this sample, this clonotype turned up many times. This may be a read error: a much more frequent sequence differs by one nucleotide. The chain joins TRBV6-2 or TRBV6-3 to TRBJ2-7; TRBD1 agrees at 7 bases. Germline assignment: CDR1 MNHEY and CDR2 SVGEGT. Germline trimming cut 5 bases from V and 1 base from J; bases unmatched to any gene: 8. The CDR3 consists of 15 residues. The CDR3 sequence is CASSPTRQGSYEQYF. In DNA, the CDR3 is TGTGCCAGCAGTCCAACTCGACAGGGATCCTACGAGCAGTACTTC.

The rearrangement joins TRBV15 to TRBJ2-3; 8 bases map to TRBD2. The length of the CDR3 is 22 residues. The V gene's germline CDR1 is LNHNV and CDR2 YYDKDF (reference sequence). V was clipped by 4 bases and J by 6 bases; unmatched bases: 30. The CDR3 loop reads CATSKDSGPARVWSGSSDTQYF. For the CDR3, the DNA is TGTGCCACCAGCAAGGATTCGGGCCCCGCTCGGGTTTGGAGCGGGAGTTCCGATACGCAGTATTTT.

The sample holds many counts of this clonotype. V and J are TRBV5-8 and TRBJ1-5; weak D call: TRBD1 (5 bases). The CDR3 has 14 amino acids. CDR1 SGHTS and CDR2 YDEGEE come from the germline V gene. V was clipped by 5 bases and J by 3 bases, with 12 bases between them. The CDR3 region is CASSTTGINQPQHF. The CDR3 DNA reads as TGTGCCAGCAGTACCACAGGAATCAATCAGCCCCAGCATTTT.

This clonotype was recorded at least ten times. The rearrangement links TRBV6-1 to TRBJ1-5, with D maybe TRBD1 (6 bases). Trimming left V 4 bases short and J 0 bases short, with 19 bases between. This CDR3 has 18 residues. CDR1 and CDR2 from the germline V gene are MNHNS and SASEGT. CDR3 loop: CASSATITGSYSNQPQHF. Here the CDR3 DNA reads TGTGCCAGCAGTGCGACGATTACAGGGTCCTATAGCAATCAGCCCCAGCATTTT.

This clonotype was recorded at least ten times. The J gene is TRBJ2-2, the V gene TRBV6-2 or TRBV6-3, with D perhaps matching TRBD1 or TRBD2 (5 bases each). CDR1 MNHEY and CDR2 SVGEGT come from the germline V gene. The CDR3 is 17 residues long. Trimming shortened V by 0 bases and J by 0 bases, and 11 bases separated the two germline ends. CDR3 sequence (DNA): TGTGCCAGCAGTTACTCGTTGGGGGAAACGAACACCGGGGAGCTGTTTTTT. This sequence encodes CASSYSLGETNTGELFF.

To note about this clonotype: A much larger clone is a single base away; this may be a read error. This chain connects TRBV20-1 to TRBJ1-2; D is possibly TRBD1 (6 bases). Germline V lookup: CDR1 DFQATT, CDR2 SNEGSKA (reference sequence). The CDR3 covers 14 residues. The CDR3 DNA reads as TGCAGTGCTCCGGACAGTTTCCTCAACTATGGCTACGCCTTC. It is translated as CSAPDSFLNYGYAF.

This clonotype has at least ten counts. The gene calls are TRBV6-2 or TRBV6-3 and TRBJ2-1; 10 nucleotides match TRBD2. The CDR3 sequence is 13 residues long. V dropped 8 bases and J dropped 12; count of bases not matched to a gene: 10. In germline, CDR1 is MNHEY, CDR2 SVGEGT. This CDR3 is CASRELAGGRQFF. The CDR3 coding sequence is TGTGCCAGCCGGGAATTAGCGGGAGGAAGGCAGTTCTTC.

This clonotype appeared a single time. This rearrangement joins TRBV25-1 to TRBJ2-1, with 11 bases that match TRBD2. The length of the CDR3 is 16 residues. J was trimmed by 4 bases and V by 4 bases; bases with no gene match: 6. The germline CDR1 and CDR2 sequences are MGHDK and SYGVNS. CDR3 nucleotides: TGTGCCAGCAGTGTCCCGACTAGCGGGAATTACAATGAGCAGTTCTTC. Its protein product is CASSVPTSGNYNEQFF.

The V call is TRBV7-9, the J call TRBJ2-1, with 13 bases matching TRBD2. Germline values: CDR1 SEHNR, CDR2 FQNEAQ (reference sequence). This CDR3 comprises 19 residues. The V and J ends lost 5 bases and 8 bases, in that order; junction bases with no gene match: 18. CDR3 sequence: CASSPQGRGTSGIVDEQFF. The CDR3 coding sequence is TGTGCCAGCAGCCCTCAAGGTCGGGGGACTAGCGGGATAGTAGATGAGCAGTTCTTC.

The chain uses TRBV2 and TRBJ2-5; 11 nucleotides match TRBD1. Trimming removed 2 bases from V and 4 bases from J; junction bases left unmatched: 3. CDR1 and CDR2 (germline): SNHLY, FYNNEI. The CDR3 length is 15 residues. CDR3 residues: CASSERTGGRETQYF. CDR3 bases: TGTGCCAGCAGTGAAAGGACAGGGGGCAGAGAGACCCAGTACTTC.

This clonotype was seen at least ten times. V and J are TRBV6-4 and TRBJ2-1; D may be TRBD2 (5 bases). Per the germline V gene, CDR1 is MRHNA and CDR2 is SNTAGT. Trimming stripped 2 bases from V and 0 bases from J, with 8 bases between. The CDR3 runs to 15 residues. The CDR3 reads CASSDGSHSYNEQFF. CDR3 DNA sequence: TGTGCCAGCAGTGACGGGAGTCACTCCTACAATGAGCAGTTCTTC.

This sequence joins TRBV20-1 and TRBJ1-4, with D perhaps matching TRBD1 (5 bases). Germline V CDR1 and CDR2: DFQATT, SNEGSKA (reference sequence). CDR3 length: 14 amino acids. V was pared by 3 bases and J by 8 bases, with 16 bases between. This CDR3 is CSASPGGVGEKLFF. The CDR3 DNA follows: TGCAGTGCTAGTCCCGGGGGAGTCGGGGAAAAACTGTTTTTT.

The chain links TRBV9 to TRBJ2-3; the D gene is possibly TRBD1 (6 bases). CDR3 length equals 17 residues. CDR1 and CDR2 from the germline V gene are SGDLS and YYNGEE. Trimming left V 3 bases short and J 2 bases short, with 19 bases between. The CDR3 coding sequence is TGTGCCAGCAGCGCTGAGGGGGTCAATCCGTCCACAGATACGCAGTATTTT. Its translation is CASSAEGVNPSTDTQYF.

The V call is TRBV5-4, the J call TRBJ2-1; 10 bases agree with TRBD1. Unmatched junction bases numbered 7, after V lost 6 bases and J lost 4 bases. Germline-derived CDR1 and CDR2 are SGHNT and YYREEE (reference sequence). The CDR3 spans 15 residues. CDR3 sequence (DNA): TGTGCCAGCACCTCCGGGACAGGGGATTACAATGAGCAGTTCTTC. Amino acids: CASTSGTGDYNEQFF. The full variable domain, rest sourced from reference TRBV5-4 and TRBJ2-1, is ETGVTQSPTHLIKTRGQQVTLRCSSQSGHNTVSWYQQALGQGPQFIFQYYREEENGRGNFPPRFSGLQFPNYSSELNVNALELDDSALYLCASTSGTGDYNEQFFGPGTRLTVL.